The 16 T cell receptor beta chains below were found in one sample sequenced in a study of T-cell memory formation after mild COVID-19. TCRdb fed the 5' RACE reads into MiXCR, producing one record per CDR3 protein. The sample lists 250,000 to 400,000 distinct CDR3 sequences; 13% to 15% were seen once. Sequencing was performed on PBMCs or a T cell subset sorted from them (not recorded which). The receptors shown here come from a man younger than 35 who had mild COVID-19 (a few samples of this study predate the infection). Cell type and time point are not known.

A few counts support this clonotype. The CDR3 is CASSLGAYNQPQHF. Here the CDR3 DNA reads TGTGCCAGCAGCTTAGGGGCTTACAATCAGCCCCAGCATTTT. The chain carries TRBV7-2 and TRBJ1-5; D gene ambiguous. Trimming took 1 base from V and 3 from J, leaving 7 bases between them. The CDR3 extends over 14 amino acids. Germline-derived CDR1 and CDR2 are SGHTA and FQGNSA.

V is TRBV7-2 and J is TRBJ2-5; 7 bases map to TRBD1. The CDR3 contains 16 residues. CDR1 and CDR2 (germline): SGHTA, FQGNSA. The V segment lost 1 base and the J segment 2 bases; nucleotides outside the gene matches: 7. The CDR3 DNA reads as TGTGCCAGCAGCTTAGATGGGGGCAGGGGGCAAGAGACCCAGTACTTC. This codes for CASSLDGGRGQETQYF.

This clonotype was recorded a few times. The rearrangement links TRBV14 to TRBJ1-1; D perhaps matches TRBD1 (5 bases). This CDR3 comprises 13 residues. Germline CDR1 is SGHDN and CDR2 is FVKESK. The V end was cut by 3 bases, the J end by 8 bases, with 13 bases between. Written as DNA, the CDR3 is TGTGCCAGCAGCCAGCCTGCCAACAGGGAAGCTTTCTTT. This gives the protein CASSQPANREAFF. Together with reference TRBV14 and TRBJ1-1, the CDR3 gives the full variable domain: EAGVTQFPSHSVIEKGQTVTLRCDPISGHDNLYWYRRVMGKEIKFLLHFVKESKQDESGMPNNRFLAERTGGTYSTLKVQPAELEDSGVYFCASSQPANREAFFGQGTRLTVV.

This chain links TRBV7-9 with TRBJ1-4; D is undetermined. Germline loops: CDR1 SEHNR, CDR2 FQNEAQ (reference sequence). V lost 1 base to trimming and J lost 7 bases, with 10 bases between them. This CDR3 is 14 amino acids long. In nucleotides, the CDR3 is TGTGCCAGCAGCTTAGGGACGTTGGTTGAAAAACTGTTTTTT. Protein: CASSLGTLVEKLFF.

This clonotype appeared many times. The J gene is TRBJ2-5, the V gene TRBV7-6; the match to TRBD1 covers 7 bases. V lost 1 base to trimming and J lost 1 base; unmatched junction nucleotides: 6. Per germline, CDR1 SGHVS and CDR2 FNYEAQ. There are 16 residues in the CDR3. The CDR3 DNA sequence: TGTGCCAGCAGCTTAGGGAGCGACAGGGTCCAAGAGACCCAGTACTTC. Translation gives CASSLGSDRVQETQYF.

This clonotype showed up many times. The V gene is TRBV12-3 or TRBV12-4, the J gene TRBJ2-3; D is perhaps TRBD1 (6 bases). V lost 5 bases, J lost 2 bases, and 17 bases lay in between. CDR3 length: 16 residues. The CDR3 loop reads CASSPRDTIYTDTQYF. In DNA form, the CDR3 reads TGTGCCAGCAGTCCTCGGGACACAATCTACACAGATACGCAGTATTTT.

This clonotype was found a few times. The J gene is TRBJ2-4, the V gene TRBV20-1; 7 nucleotides line up with TRBD2. After removal of 5 bases from V and 0 bases from J, the junction contained 7 bases not matched to a gene. The CDR3 covers 15 residues. Germline V gene lookup returns CDR1 DFQATT and CDR2 SNEGSKA (reference sequence). CDR3 nucleotides: TGCAGTGCTGGGGGGAGGGAACTAGCCAAAAACATTCAGTACTTC. Its translation: CSAGGRELAKNIQYF.

The sample holds many counts of this clonotype. This chain joins TRBV20-1 and TRBJ2-3; 11 bases are shared with TRBD2. Germline V gene lookup returns CDR1 DFQATT and CDR2 SNEGSKA (reference sequence). Trimming cost V 3 bases and J 4 bases; bases outside gene matches: 3. CDR3 length equals 14 residues. Here the CDR3 reads CSASDSGGADTQYF. Written as DNA, the CDR3 is TGCAGTGCTAGTGATAGCGGGGGGGCAGATACGCAGTATTTT.

V is TRBV20-1 and J is TRBJ2-7, with D unclear. The CDR3 length is 14 residues. CDR1 is DFQATT and CDR2 is SNEGSKA in the germline V gene (reference sequence). V lost 1 base to trimming and J lost 2 bases, with 12 bases between them. The CDR3 DNA follows: TGCAGTGCTAGAGGGCCAGTCCCCCCCTACGAGCAGTACTTC. It specifies CSARGPVPPYEQYF.

V gene TRBV6-6 combines with J gene TRBJ1-1, with D tentatively TRBD1 (5 bases). This CDR3 is built from 11 residues. Germline V gives CDR1 MNHNY, CDR2 SVGAGI (reference sequence). V lost 11 bases, J lost 4 bases, and 11 bases lay in between. The CDR3 loop reads CAGTRGTEAFF. In nucleotides, the CDR3 is TGTGCCGGCACGAGGGGCACTGAAGCTTTCTTT.

The genes are TRBV5-1 and TRBJ2-3; D is possibly TRBD1 (5 bases). Germline values: CDR1 SGHRS, CDR2 YFSETQ. The CDR3 loop spans 15 amino acids. V was clipped by 0 bases and J by 4 bases, with 12 bases between them. CDR3 coding DNA: TGCGCCAGCAGCTTGGGGGGCCGGATAGCAGATACGCAGTATTTT. Protein sequence: CASSLGGRIADTQYF.

This clonotype came up a few times. The chain uses TRBV3-1 and TRBJ1-6, with D unclear. V gave up 0 bases and J gave up 6 bases, with 9 bases separating them. Looked up from germline, CDR1 is LGHDT and CDR2 is YNNKEL (reference sequence). The CDR3 is made up of 15 amino acids. This CDR3 is CASSQETRSNSPLHF. The CDR3 nucleotides read TGTGCCAGCAGCCAAGAAACCCGGAGTAATTCACCCCTCCACTTT.

This clonotype was seen only a few times. The chain joins TRBV7-2 to TRBJ2-3; D gene ambiguous. V was shortened by 4 bases and J by 0 bases, with 5 bases between the two germline ends. The germline gives CDR1 SGHTA, CDR2 FQGNSA. The CDR3 length is 13 residues. The CDR3 DNA reads TGTGCCAGCAGCTGGAGAAGCACAGATACGCAGTATTTT. As protein: CASSWRSTDTQYF.

This clonotype was observed at least ten times. This rearrangement joins TRBV14 to TRBJ2-1; no reliable D call. V was shortened by 0 bases and J by 4 bases, with 16 bases between the two germline ends. Germline lookup yields CDR1 SGHDN and CDR2 FVKESK. The CDR3 consists of 17 residues. The CDR3: CASSQEFPRRGYNEQFF. DNA for the CDR3: TGTGCCAGCAGCCAAGAATTCCCGCGGCGAGGTTACAATGAGCAGTTCTTC.

The chain couples TRBV5-5 to TRBJ1-2, with TRBD1 identical over 9 bases. This CDR3 region has 16 residues. V was pared by 4 bases and J by 4 bases, with 11 bases of the junction left unmatched. Germline V gene data show CDR1 as SGHKS and CDR2 as YYEKEE (reference sequence). The CDR3 DNA sequence: TGTGCCAGCAGCCATGACAGGGGGAACAACCCCTATGGCTACACCTTC. Its protein is CASSHDRGNNPYGYTF. The variable domain in full, completed from reference TRBV5-5 and TRBJ1-2, reads DAGVTQSPTHLIKTRGQQVTLRCSPISGHKSVSWYQQVLGQGPQFIFQYYEKEERGRGNFPDRFSARQFPNYSSELNVNALLLGDSALYLCASSHDRGNNPYGYTFGSGTRLTVV.

The chain carries TRBV9 and TRBJ2-6, with a possible D match to TRBD1 (6 bases). The germline V gene has CDR1 SGDLS and CDR2 YYNGEE. V was trimmed by 5 bases and J by 0 bases, leaving 12 bases between them. The CDR3 runs to 16 residues. The CDR3 loop is CASRGAQISGANVLTF. CDR3 DNA: TGTGCCAGCAGGGGGGCCCAGATCTCTGGGGCCAACGTCCTGACTTTC.